This passage covers 9 T cell receptor beta chains from one sample sequenced in a study of T cells after yellow fever vaccination. TCRdb passed the 5' RACE reads through MiXCR, listing each CDR3 protein once. The table has about 260,000 distinct CDR3 sequences, around 13% seen once. The sample here was CD4+ T cells sorted from PBMCs, taken 45 days after the yellow fever booster vaccination. These receptors all come from a man between 25 and 39 years old who received the YFV17D yellow fever vaccine.

For this clonotype: A much bigger clone sits one base away, suggesting this may be a read error. This rearrangement joins TRBV20-1 to TRBJ1-1; D gene uncertain. Germline values: CDR1 DFQATT, CDR2 SNEGSKA (reference sequence). Trimming shortened V by 6 bases and J by 2 bases, and 16 bases separated the two germline ends. The CDR3 is made up of 14 amino acids. CDR3 in DNA: TGCAGTGCCACTCCACTACGTGGTAACACTGAAGCTTTCTTT. This translates into CSATPLRGNTEAFF.

This clonotype was seen repeatedly, ten times or more. The genes are TRBV6-1 and TRBJ1-1; possibly TRBD1 for D (6 bases). The V gene's germline CDR1 is MNHNS and CDR2 SASEGT. Trimming shortened V by 6 bases and J by 5 bases, and 16 bases separated the two germline ends. The CDR3 sequence is 14 residues long. The CDR3 sequence: CASSRSGEGTEAFF. The CDR3 DNA reads TGTGCCAGCAGCCGCTCAGGGGAAGGAACTGAAGCTTTCTTT.

This clonotype was seen only a few times. The chain joins TRBV20-1 to TRBJ2-5; 10 nucleotides agree with TRBD2. This CDR3 is 13 amino acids long. Germline V gives CDR1 DFQATT, CDR2 SNEGSKA (reference sequence). V was clipped by 4 bases and J by 4 bases; unmatched bases: 3. CDR3 residues: CSATERGGETQYF. The CDR3 DNA follows: TGCAGTGCTACAGAGCGGGGGGGAGAGACCCAGTACTTC.

The gene calls are TRBV27 and TRBJ1-1, with D possibly matching TRBD1 (6 bases). The CDR3 is 15 residues long. With 4 bases removed from V and 4 bases from J, the gap between germline ends came to 16 bases. From germline, CDR1 is MNHEY and CDR2 SMNVEV (reference sequence). The CDR3 DNA follows: TGTGCCAGCAGTTCAATCCGTCAGGGGAGCACTGAAGCTTTCTTT. Translation: CASSSIRQGSTEAFF.

In its sample, this clonotype was seen a few times. This chain connects TRBV5-1 to TRBJ1-2; TRBD1 matches 10 bases. The germline gives CDR1 SGHRS, CDR2 YFSETQ. Losses at the gene ends were 6 bases for V and 2 bases for J; bases not matched to a gene: 13. This CDR3 comprises 17 residues. CDR3 in DNA: TGCGCCAGCACCCAAGGGGCTGGGGACAGGGGCAACTATGGCTACACCTTC. Amino acid sequence: CASTQGAGDRGNYGYTF.

This clonotype was counted between two and nine times. The chain links TRBV29-1 to TRBJ2-5; 7 bases are a match to TRBD2. Germline lookup yields CDR1 SQVTM and CDR2 ANQGSEA. V was clipped by 7 bases and J by 3 bases; unmatched bases: 2. The CDR3 sequence is 11 residues long. The CDR3 reads CSAREEETQYF. In DNA form, the CDR3 reads TGCAGCGCCCGGGAGGAAGAGACCCAGTACTTC.

The rearrangement uses TRBV6-2 or TRBV6-3 and TRBJ2-3; D possibly corresponds to TRBD1 (5 bases). Germline V CDR1 and CDR2: MNHEY, SVGEGT. V dropped 4 bases and J dropped 7 bases, with 24 bases sitting between them. CDR3 length: 17 amino acids. CDR3 loop: CASSSSGPQGRSNTQYF. The CDR3 bases are TGTGCCAGCAGTTCCTCCGGGCCGCAGGGTCGGTCTAATACGCAGTATTTT.

The chain uses TRBV20-1 and TRBJ2-7; D possibly corresponds to TRBD2 (5 bases). Germline lookup yields CDR1 DFQATT and CDR2 SNEGSKA (reference sequence). The V end lost 6 bases, the J end lost 4 bases, and 13 bases lay between the germline ends. The CDR3 consists of 12 residues. The DNA of the CDR3 is TGCAGTGCCAATAGCGAGAAATACGAGCAGTACTTC. Translated, it gives CSANSEKYEQYF.

This clonotype was counted only a few times. The chain employs TRBV20-1 and TRBJ2-1, with 9 bases fitting TRBD2. The germline CDR1 and CDR2 sequences are DFQATT and SNEGSKA (reference sequence). CDR3 length: 18 residues. The junction had 12 bases not matched to a gene; V was cut back by 3 bases and J by 0 bases. CDR3 sequence reads: CSASNPGSGGSSYNEQFF. CDR3 bases: TGCAGTGCTAGCAACCCTGGTAGCGGGGGAAGCTCCTACAATGAGCAGTTCTTC.